These 8 T cell receptor beta chains originate from one sample sequenced in a study of cytomegalovirus exposure and HLA in healthy donors. Using immunoSEQ multiplex PCR, the repertoire was profiled, and TCRdb retains in-frame clones only, with some absent. The table lists about 130,000 clones, 89% of them singletons. What was sequenced was PBMCs. These receptors were collected from a woman aged 18-29 years in good health and CMV-seropositive.

This sequence joins TRBV4-3 and TRBJ1-3; tentatively, D is TRBD1 (5 bases). CDR1 LGHNA and CDR2 YSLEER come from the germline V gene. Trimming removed 4 bases at V and 9 bases at J, with 16 bases between. CDR3 length: 14 amino acids. The CDR3 DNA is TGCGCCAGCAGCCGGGGCGGGGCGGCGGCCACCATATATTTT. It encodes CASSRGGAAATIYF.

The chain employs TRBV2 and TRBJ1-4; TRBD1 agrees at 10 bases. CDR1 is SNHLY, CDR2 FYNNEI, per germline. The length of the CDR3 is 16 residues. Unmatched junction bases numbered 0, after V lost 0 bases and J lost 2 bases. CDR3 sequence: CASSEATGGTNEKLFF. CDR3 DNA: TGTGCCAGCAGTGAAGCGACAGGGGGCACTAATGAAAAACTGTTTTTT.

The CDR3 region is CASSNNPTGFSGGRPYEQYF. DNA of the CDR3: TGTGCCAGCAGCAACAATCCGACAGGGTTTAGCGGGGGGCGACCCTACGAGCAGTACTTC. The rearrangement joins TRBV7-6 to TRBJ2-7; 10 bases match TRBD2. Per the germline V gene, CDR1 is SGHVS and CDR2 is FNYEAQ. Trimming cost V 5 bases and J 2 bases; bases outside gene matches: 21. CDR3 length: 20 residues.

The chain links TRBV6-1 to TRBJ1-1; 7 nucleotides align to TRBD1. The germline gives CDR1 MNHNS, CDR2 SASEGT. The V gene end was trimmed by 6 bases and the J gene end by 8 bases; junction bases not matched to a gene: 15. The CDR3 is 15 amino acids. CDR3 DNA: TGTGCCAGCAGAGCCTCGAGAACAGGGGATACAGAAGCTTTCTTT. Translated: CASRASRTGDTEAFF.

The rearrangement joins TRBV6-1 to TRBJ2-2; 7 bases align to TRBD1. The CDR3 consists of 14 residues. The junction had 2 bases not matched to a gene; V was cut back by 4 bases and J by 3 bases. Germline assignment: CDR1 MNHNS and CDR2 SASEGT. CDR3 amino acids: CASSGQGYTGELFF. CDR3 DNA sequence: TGTGCCAGCAGTGGACAGGGCTACACCGGGGAGCTGTTTTTT.

A single count supports this clone. The chain employs TRBV30 and TRBJ2-6, with 9 bases fitting TRBD1. The CDR3 consists of 15 residues. Per germline, CDR1 GTSNPN and CDR2 SVGIG (reference sequence). V lost 5 bases, J lost 4 bases, and 6 bases stayed unmatched. As DNA, the CDR3 is TGTGCCTGGGGGACAGGGATACCCGGGGCCAACGTCCTGACTTTC. Translating it yields CAWGTGIPGANVLTF.

The chain couples TRBV2 to TRBJ1-6, with no clear D. This CDR3 has 15 residues. Trimming cost V 2 bases and J 1 base, with 6 bases left between them. Germline V CDR1 and CDR2: SNHLY, FYNNEI. The CDR3 loop reads CASSEPGSYNSPLHF. DNA of the CDR3: TGTGCCAGCAGTGAACCGGGGTCCTATAATTCACCCCTCCACTTT.

The chain combines TRBV5-4 with TRBJ1-6; TRBD1 is a possible D gene (5 bases). The CDR3 has 13 amino acids. The ends were cut back, 1 base at V and 10 bases at J, with 9 bases in the middle. The V gene's germline CDR1 is SGHNT and CDR2 YYREEE (reference sequence). CDR3 region: CASSLTGESPLHF. The CDR3 bases are TGTGCCAGCAGCTTGACGGGGGAGTCACCCCTCCACTTT.